This T cell receptor beta chain emerged from a study of shared clonotypes between healthy human individuals. CDR1 is SEHNR and CDR2 is FQNEAQ in the germline V gene (reference sequence). The CDR3 totals 17 residues. The germline V and J ends were trimmed by 1 base and 0 bases, with 13 bases remaining between them. Replicate PCRs run on unsorted PBMC used around 0.3 ug DNA, which was tens of thousands of T cell genomes. Profiled with immunoSEQ multiplex PCR; TCRdb holds only in-frame clones, not every one. The sample lists fewer than 650,000 clones; 76% were seen once. The TCR was taken from a woman between 35 and 50 years old in good health. Some clones in this sample may be carry-over from other donors' samples. V and J are TRBV7-9 and TRBJ2-1, with D maybe TRBD2 (6 bases). The sequencing input was PBMCs. CDR3 nucleotide sequence: TGTGCCAGCAGCTTAGATCTGGGCGGGACCTCCTACAATGAGCAGTTCTTC. Protein sequence: CASSLDLGGTSYNEQFF.